The T cell receptor (beta chain) described here comes from a study of cytomegalovirus exposure and HLA in healthy donors. This clone was picked up one time. Researchers ran the PCR with 60 Vbeta and 13 Jbeta primers. Assay: immunoSEQ multiplex PCR; the TCRdb copy retains only in-frame clones and omits some. There are around 150,000 clones in the sample; about three quarters occur only once, and about an eighth lies in the top ten. Sequencing was done on a sample of PBMCs. The source of this sequence is a human donor in good health.

For the CDR3, the DNA is TGTGCCAGCAGCTTGGCCTCCGGGACAGGGGATCCCAACACCTTC. As protein: CASSLASGTGDPNTF. The chain links TRBV5-4 to TRBJ1-2, with TRBD1 matching 10 bases. Germline V gives CDR1 SGHNT, CDR2 YYREEE (reference sequence). V lost 0 bases, J lost 12 bases, and 11 bases stayed unmatched. The CDR3 has 15 amino acids.